The 16 T cell receptor beta chains below come from one sample, sequenced in a study of blood T cells in healthy people across ages (dated by TCRdb to between 2014 and 2017). The receptor library was made with 5' RACE. The data were produced on an Illumina HiSeq 2500. A second PCR of roughly 6 to 11 cycles was run with a J-beta primer mix and a sample-barcoded 5' primer. TCRdb ran its own pipeline on the public reads, namely fastp trimming at Q25 and MiXCR clone calling, and kept in-frame beta chains. Entries are consolidated by CDR3 protein sequence, retaining the most common genes and DNA. The sample records about 730,000 distinct CDR3 sequences, around 46% of which are singletons. The top ten hold 20% to 25% of the sample. The sequenced sample was blood. All receptors come from an older woman in good health.

V is TRBV29-1 and J is TRBJ1-1; no clear D. CDR3 length: 13 amino acids. The V gene lost 2 bases and the J gene lost 3 bases, with 10 bases spanning the gap. CDR1 SQVTM and CDR2 ANQGSEA come from the germline V gene. CDR3 bases: TGCAGCGTTGAACAGGCGACGGACACTGAAGCTTTCTTT. It is translated as CSVEQATDTEAFF.

This clonotype was detected many times. The rearrangement uses TRBV4-1 and TRBJ2-5; maybe TRBD1 (5 bases). The germline gives CDR1 MGHRA, CDR2 YSYEKL. Trimming removed 0 bases at V and 3 bases at J, with 14 bases between. This CDR3 is built from 16 residues. CDR3 nucleotides: TGCGCCAGCAGCCAAGATCCACCCAGGGCCAAAGAGACCCAGTACTTC. It yields the protein CASSQDPPRAKETQYF.

This chain connects TRBV5-6 to TRBJ2-2; 7 nucleotides match TRBD1. With V trimmed by 6 bases and J by 4 bases, 12 bases remained unmatched. Germline V lookup: CDR1 SGHDT, CDR2 YYEEEE. The CDR3 totals 16 residues. The CDR3 region has the DNA TGTGCCAGCAACCTGGGGACAGCCCGGAGCACCGGGGAGCTGTTTTTT. This sequence encodes CASNLGTARSTGELFF.

This clonotype has at least ten counts. The V and J genes are TRBV18 and TRBJ2-5; 13 bases map to TRBD2. There are 16 residues in the CDR3. Germline V gene lookup returns CDR1 KGHSH and CDR2 LQKENI. Trimming took 0 bases from V and 5 from J; bases not matched to a gene: 3. CDR3 protein: CASSPPGLAGQETQYF. DNA for the CDR3: TGTGCCAGCTCACCACCGGGACTAGCGGGGCAGGAGACCCAGTACTTC.

This clonotype has more than one count but fewer than ten. This chain uses TRBV20-1 with TRBJ2-3; 7 bases agree with TRBD2. Germline CDR1 DFQATT, CDR2 SNEGSKA (reference sequence). The CDR3 covers 12 residues. The CDR3 DNA follows: TGCGGGGAGCGGGGCCACACAGATACGCAGTATTTT. The encoded protein is CGERGHTDTQYF.

About this clonotype itself: A single base separates this from a much larger clone, so it may be a read error. The rearrangement uses TRBV9 and TRBJ2-5; 7 bases are a match to TRBD2. The CDR3 is made up of 15 amino acids. V shed 3 bases, J shed 3 bases, and the junction held 8 bases outside the gene matches. The V gene's germline CDR1 is SGDLS and CDR2 YYNGEE. CDR3: CASSGEGLAEETQYF. The CDR3 DNA sequence: TGTGCCAGCAGCGGCGAGGGTCTAGCGGAAGAGACCCAGTACTTC.

V usage is TRBV7-9 and J usage is TRBJ1-2; D remains ambiguous. Germline CDR1 reads SEHNR; CDR2 reads FQNEAQ (reference sequence). CDR3 length equals 12 residues. V was shortened by 1 base and J by 7 bases, with 7 bases between the two germline ends. DNA for the CDR3: TGTGCCAGCAGCTTAGTACAGAGTGGCTACACCTTC. This translates into CASSLVQSGYTF.

CDR3 sequence: CASRLLDRQDTEAFF. In nucleotides, the CDR3 is TGTGCCAGCCGGCTTTTGGACCGACAGGACACTGAAGCTTTCTTT. The chain couples TRBV6-2 or TRBV6-3 to TRBJ1-1; TRBD1 might be the D (6 bases). V was trimmed by 8 bases and J by 3 bases, leaving 19 bases between them. Germline-derived CDR1 and CDR2 are MNHEY and SVGEGT. The CDR3 runs to 15 residues.

This clonotype was seen only a few times. The J gene is TRBJ2-7, the V gene TRBV6-2 or TRBV6-3; no clear D. Germline CDR1 and CDR2: MNHEY and SVGEGT. The CDR3 is made up of 12 amino acids. V was cut by 0 bases and J by 2 bases, with 2 bases left in between. Here the CDR3 reads CASSYSAYEQYF. The CDR3 DNA is TGTGCCAGCAGTTACTCGGCCTACGAGCAGTACTTC.

This chain uses TRBV27 with TRBJ2-7; D is uncertain. The CDR3 runs to 14 residues. Trimming took 5 bases from V and 7 from J, leaving 18 bases between them. CDR1 MNHEY and CDR2 SMNVEV come from the germline V gene (reference sequence). CDR3 residues: CASSNRILSQEQYF. The CDR3 DNA is TGTGCCAGCAGTAATCGGATACTCTCCCAAGAGCAGTACTTC.

V is TRBV20-1 and J is TRBJ1-5; D ambiguous. Between the trimmed V and J ends, which lost 6 bases and 6 bases, there was a span of 21 bases. Germline CDR1 and CDR2: DFQATT and SNEGSKA (reference sequence). CDR3 length equals 15 residues. CDR3 amino acids: CSALVRRARFQPQHF. CDR3 nucleotide sequence: TGCAGTGCCCTTGTACGGAGGGCGAGGTTTCAGCCCCAGCATTTT.

This clonotype was counted only a few times. V gene TRBV9 combines with J gene TRBJ2-1; D not resolved. The germline V gene has CDR1 SGDLS and CDR2 YYNGEE. Trimming pared 0 bases from V and 1 base from J, leaving 5 bases between. The length of the CDR3 is 14 residues. The CDR3, as DNA: TGTGCCAGCAGCGTAGGCTGGTCCTACAATGAGCAGTTCTTC. It codes for CASSVGWSYNEQFF.

This chain connects TRBV20-1 to TRBJ2-5; 13 bases agree with TRBD2. CDR3 length equals 18 residues. Trimming cost V 6 bases and J 5 bases; bases outside gene matches: 18. Germline CDR1 DFQATT, CDR2 SNEGSKA (reference sequence). DNA for the CDR3: TGCAGTGCCCGACACGGACTAGCGGGAGAAGCAGTAAGGGAGACCCAGTACTTC. Its protein is CSARHGLAGEAVRETQYF.

This chain joins TRBV7-3 and TRBJ2-1; tentatively, D is TRBD2 (7 bases). This CDR3 is 18 amino acids long. Per the germline V gene, CDR1 is SGHTA and CDR2 is FQGTGA. Trimming took off 2 bases at V and 2 bases at J, with 19 bases between the two ends. The CDR3 bases are TGTGCCAGCAGCTTACGCCCCTCCGGAGGGGGGGCCTACAATGAGCAGTTCTTC. Amino acids: CASSLRPSGGGAYNEQFF.

This clonotype came up a few times. The gene calls are TRBV24-1 and TRBJ2-1; 7 bases are shared with TRBD1. From germline, CDR1 is KGHDR and CDR2 SFDVKD. This CDR3 comprises 14 residues. Trimming removed 3 bases from V and 3 bases from J; junction bases left unmatched: 1. The CDR3 coding sequence is TGTGCCACCAGTGATCGGGACAGCTACAATGAGCAGTTCTTC. Its protein is CATSDRDSYNEQFF.

The chain carries TRBV6-2 or TRBV6-3 and TRBJ2-2; a possible D gene is TRBD2 (6 bases). The CDR3 is 15 residues long. Germline V gene lookup returns CDR1 MNHEY and CDR2 SVGEGT. The V gene lost 5 bases and the J gene lost 8 bases, with 18 bases spanning the gap. This chain's CDR3 is CASSTPGLSLGELFF. Written as DNA, the CDR3 is TGTGCCAGCAGTACACCGGGACTGTCGTTGGGGGAGCTGTTTTTT.